Presented here are 9 T cell receptor delta chains from one specimen sequenced in a study of gamma-delta chains in newborns, infants, children (dated by TCRdb to between 2018 and 2020). Instrument used: Illumina MiSeq. TCRdb reran clone calling on the public reads with CATT; rows sharing one DNA sequence were then combined. The sample table contains about 8,500 delta-chain clones; only one count was recorded for roughly 3.5% of them. The ten top clones hold around 15% of the sample. The sample taken for sequencing was blood. The receptors shown here come from a child who was a newborn, infant or young child, either healthy, febrile or measles-vaccinated (not recorded which).

This chain uses TRDV2 with TRDJ3; 9 bases align to TRDD3. Germline V lookup: CDR1 GEAIGNYY, CDR2 EKD. After removal of 0 bases from V and 5 bases from J, the junction contained 4 bases not matched to a gene. The CDR3 runs 17 residues. The CDR3 region has the DNA TGTGCCTGTGACACCTGGGGGATAAGCGGGGACACCCGACAGATGTTTTTC. Protein product: CACDTWGISGDTRQMFF.

The chain joins TRDV1 to TRDJ3; 10 positions match TRDD3. CDR3 size: 21 residues. J lost 0 bases, V lost 1 base, and 9 bases had no gene match. CDR1 and CDR2 from the germline V gene are TSWWSYY and QGS. The CDR3 nucleotides are TGTGCTCTTGGGGAACGCCGGGGGGGGGATACGTTCTCCTGGGACACCCGACAGATGTTTTTC. As protein: CALGERRGGDTFSWDTRQMFF.

This clone was seen a few times. One end of the junction varies from germline; a read error may be responsible. CDR3 sequence: CACDAYWGIRPWDARQMFF. The CDR3 bases are TGTGCCTGTGACGCTTACTGGGGGATACGCCCCTGGGACGCCCGACAGATGTTTTTC. The chain carries TRDV2 and TRDJ3, with TRDD3 identical over 13 bases. The CDR3 contains 19 residues. The germline V gene encodes CDR1 GEAIGNYY and CDR2 EKD.

Remarks on this clone: A much more abundant neighbour one base away suggests this may be a read error. V and J are TRDV2 and TRDJ3; 11 nucleotides match TRDD3. Here the J gene came from matching the DNA to germline, since TCRdb omits it. The germline gives CDR1 GEAIGNYY, CDR2 EKD. The V gene end was trimmed by 2 bases and the J gene end by 2 bases; junction bases not matched to a gene: 10. This CDR3 contains 20 residues. The CDR3 sequence is CACDNLGDTSIPWDTRQMFF. The CDR3, as DNA: TGTGCCTGTGACAATTTGGGGGATACGTCCATCCCCTGGGACACCCGACAGATGTTTTTC.

This clone ranks as medium-sized. This chain joins TRDV2 and TRDJ1; 9 bases line up with TRDD3. V trimming: 3 bases; J trimming: 2 bases; junction bases outside the gene matches: 3. The CDR3 has 14 amino acids. The germline V gene has CDR1 GEAIGNYY and CDR2 EKD. The CDR3 coding sequence is TGTGCCTGTGACTTCCTGGGGGATACCGATAAACTCATCTTT. This sequence encodes CACDFLGDTDKLIF.

This clone occurred a few times. One junction end does not reproduce the germline sequence, and a read error may be involved. The same CDR3 arises from other DNA sequences in this sample as well. V and J are TRDV1 and TRDJ1, with 8 bases identical to TRDD3. The CDR3 length is 15 residues. Germline V gene data show CDR1 as TSWWSYY and CDR2 as QGS. CDR3 amino acids: CALGELWGYTDKLIF. The DNA of the CDR3 is TGTGCTCTTGGGGAACTCTGGGGATACACCGACAAACTCATCTTT.

This clone is labeled medium-sized. Other DNA sequences in the sample encode the same CDR3. The chain is built from TRDV2 and TRDJ3, with 8 nucleotides matching TRDD3. J lost 4 bases, V lost 0 bases, and 1 base had no gene match. This CDR3 contains 16 residues. Germline lookup yields CDR1 GEAIGNYY and CDR2 EKD. CDR3: CACDTWGIWDTRQMFF. The CDR3 bases are TGTGCCTGTGACACCTGGGGGATTTGGGACACCCGACAGATGTTTTTC.

As to this clone: Being one base from a much bigger clone, this may be a read error. The rearrangement joins TRDV2 to TRDJ3; 8 bases are a match to TRDD3. CDR3 size: 19 residues. Germline V CDR1 and CDR2: GEAIGNYY, EKD. Losses at the gene ends were 0 bases for V and 3 bases for J; bases not matched to a gene: 9. Written as DNA, the CDR3 is TGTGCCTGTGACACCGTACTGTGGGATACGCGCTGGGACACCCGACAGATGTTTTTC. Translating gives CACDTVLWDTRWDTRQMFF.

This clone was detected a few times. The protein in TCRdb stems from a much larger clone and differs at residue 10 from this DNA's translation, likely a read error; here the protein is translated from the DNA. CDR3 protein: CACDSTGVSRDTRQMFF. DNA of the CDR3: TGTGCCTGTGACTCTACTGGGGTCTCCCGGGACACCCGACAGATGTTTTTC. This chain links TRDV2 with TRDJ3, with 7 bases identical to TRDD3. Per germline, CDR1 GEAIGNYY and CDR2 EKD. CDR3 size: 17 residues.